This TCR beta chain comes out of a study of brain T cells in children with intractable seizures. Sequencing used immunoSEQ multiplex PCR; TCRdb keeps in-frame clones, though not all of them. The table records about 120,000 clones, 94% of them present only once. Patients received at least one anti-epileptic drug before surgery. Note on this clone: Antigen specificity is unknown.

General study points: Viral specificity was inferred only from CDR3 similarity; HCMV serostatus was unknown. Clones missing pre-surgery may reflect undersampling of that blood sample.

Germline values: CDR1 SGHVS, CDR2 FQNEAQ. Trimming stripped 5 bases from V and 4 bases from J, with 12 bases between. This CDR3 comprises 14 residues. Sequences were derived from peripheral blood, sampled at surgery. The clonotype was recovered from a boy younger than two with hemimegalencephaly and intractable seizures. The chain joins TRBV7-8 to TRBJ1-5; D unclear. The CDR3, as DNA: TGTGCCAGCAGCCCCACGGGATTTAATCAGCCCCAGCATTTT. It codes for CASSPTGFNQPQHF.